This T cell receptor (beta chain) was found in a study of T cell repertoires and HLA-DP antigens. Points from the study as a whole: Naive and memory CD4+ repertoires were not analysed separately.

Note on this clone: Antigen: not known.

Assay: immunoSEQ multiplex PCR; the TCRdb copy retains only in-frame clones and omits some. Of over 100,000 clones in the sample, about 92% were seen once. Looked up from germline, CDR1 is SGDLS and CDR2 is YYNGEE. Germline trimming cut 4 bases from V and 2 bases from J; bases unmatched to any gene: 8. The CDR3 loop spans 16 amino acids. J is TRBJ2-1 and V is TRBV9; 8 nucleotides line up with TRBD2. Sequencing was done on a sample of CD4+ T cells from PBMCs. This sequence was found in a woman in her late teens or twenties in good health and CMV-seronegative. CDR3 in DNA: TGTGCCAGCAGCCTCCGACTAGCGCAAGCCTACAATGAGCAGTTCTTC. This translates into CASSLRLAQAYNEQFF.